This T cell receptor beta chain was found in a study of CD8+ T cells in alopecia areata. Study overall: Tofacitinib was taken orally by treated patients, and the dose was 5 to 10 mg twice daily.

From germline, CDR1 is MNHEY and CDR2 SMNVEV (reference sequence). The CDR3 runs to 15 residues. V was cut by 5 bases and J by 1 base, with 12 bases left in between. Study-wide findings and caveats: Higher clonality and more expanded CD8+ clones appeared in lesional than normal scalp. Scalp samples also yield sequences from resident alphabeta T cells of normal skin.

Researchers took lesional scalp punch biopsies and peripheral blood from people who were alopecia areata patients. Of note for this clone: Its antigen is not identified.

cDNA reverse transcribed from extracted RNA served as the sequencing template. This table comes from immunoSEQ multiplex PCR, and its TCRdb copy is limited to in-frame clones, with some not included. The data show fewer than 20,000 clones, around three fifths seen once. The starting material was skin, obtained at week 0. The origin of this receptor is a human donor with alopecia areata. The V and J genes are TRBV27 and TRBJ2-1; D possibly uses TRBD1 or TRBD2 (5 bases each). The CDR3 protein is CASSPTGRSYNEQFF. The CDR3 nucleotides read TGTGCCAGCAGTCCCACGGGACGTTCCTACAATGAGCAGTTCTTC.